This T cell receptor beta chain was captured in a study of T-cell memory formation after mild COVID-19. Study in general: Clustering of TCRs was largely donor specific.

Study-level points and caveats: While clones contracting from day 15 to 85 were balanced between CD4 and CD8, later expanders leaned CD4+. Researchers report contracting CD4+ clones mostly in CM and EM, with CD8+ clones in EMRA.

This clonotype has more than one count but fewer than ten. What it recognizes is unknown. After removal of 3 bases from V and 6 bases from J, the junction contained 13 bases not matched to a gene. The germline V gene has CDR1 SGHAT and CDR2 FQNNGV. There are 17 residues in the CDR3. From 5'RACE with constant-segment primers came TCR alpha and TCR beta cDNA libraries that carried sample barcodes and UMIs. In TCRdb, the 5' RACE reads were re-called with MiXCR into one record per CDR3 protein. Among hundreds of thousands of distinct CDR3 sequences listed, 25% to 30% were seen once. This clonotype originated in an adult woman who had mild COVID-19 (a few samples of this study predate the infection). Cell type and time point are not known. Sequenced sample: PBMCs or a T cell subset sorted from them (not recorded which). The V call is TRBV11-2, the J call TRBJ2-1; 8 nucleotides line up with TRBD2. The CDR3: CASSLGRSGSRTNEQFF. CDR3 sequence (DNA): TGTGCCAGCAGCTTGGGTAGAAGCGGGAGCAGAACCAATGAGCAGTTCTTC.